Following are 28 T cell receptor beta chains from one sample sequenced in a study of vaccination and CD4 T cells after COVID-19. The treatment is: roughly 10-day PBMC culture with coronavirus spike peptide pools or control peptides (ViraFEST assay). During the years 2011-2018, before the COVID-19 pandemic, the unexposed donor's CD4+ T cells were collected. The Oncomine TCR Beta short-read assay was applied to DNA of cultured CD4+ T cells. Cultures of CD4+ T cells served as the source for extracting genomic DNA. TCRdb re-analysed the PCR reads in MiXCR, keeping a single row per CDR3 protein. The top ten hold more than 11% of the sample, which has about 10,000 distinct CDR3 sequences, about 30% seen once. Antigens for these TCRs are unknown. Specimen: CD4+ T cells from blood, cultured in vitro. These receptors were taken from a human donor in good health.

Only a few counts were recorded for this clonotype. The chain carries TRBV19 and TRBJ2-1, with 8 bases lining up with TRBD2. The V gene end was trimmed by 5 bases and the J gene end by 9 bases; junction bases not matched to a gene: 15. CDR3 length equals 16 residues. Germline CDR1 LNHDA, CDR2 SQIVND (reference sequence). CDR3 bases: TGTGCCAGTAGTTCACTATTAGCGGGAAAGAACGCTGAGCAGTTCTTC. This encodes CASSSLLAGKNAEQFF.

This clonotype is termed medium-sized. The V call is TRBV6-1, the J call TRBJ2-1; 13 bases map to TRBD2. The CDR3 has 15 residues. The V gene end was trimmed by 1 base and the J gene end by 6 bases; junction bases not matched to a gene: 0. From germline, CDR1 is MNHNS and CDR2 SASEGT. CDR3 amino acids: CASSEGTSGSNEQFF. CDR3 coding DNA: TGTGCCAGCAGTGAAGGGACTAGCGGGAGCAATGAGCAGTTCTTC.

J is TRBJ2-5 and V is TRBV6-1; 11 nucleotides agree with TRBD1. This CDR3 has 17 amino acids. The ends lost 6 bases at V and 4 bases at J; junction bases unmatched: 13. Germline CDR1 is MNHNS and CDR2 is SASEGT. CDR3 residues: CASRQRTGGVSRETQYF. CDR3 DNA sequence: TGTGCCAGCAGACAGCGGACAGGGGGCGTGAGTAGAGAGACCCAGTACTTC.

This clonotype was counted only a few times. V usage is TRBV10-3 and J usage is TRBJ1-2; D unclear. Trimming removed 10 bases at V and 8 bases at J, with 20 bases between. The CDR3 spans 13 residues. Germline V gene data show CDR1 as ENHRY and CDR2 as SYGVKD. CDR3 sequence: CATTAAAPGGYTF. In nucleotides, the CDR3 is TGTGCCACCACAGCCGCGGCTCCGGGCGGCTACACCTTC.

CDR3 in amino acids: CASSWRLGADTQYF. The CDR3 region has the DNA TGCGCCAGCAGCTGGAGGCTCGGGGCAGATACGCAGTATTTT. The chain carries TRBV5-1 and TRBJ2-3; D possibly corresponds to TRBD2 (5 bases). Trimming removed 3 bases from V and 4 bases from J, with 12 bases in between. This CDR3 region has 14 residues. The germline gives CDR1 SGHRS, CDR2 YFSETQ.

The rearrangement uses TRBV20-1 and TRBJ2-7, with 8 bases lining up with TRBD2. The CDR3 has 13 amino acids. V was clipped by 3 bases and J by 3 bases; unmatched bases: 4. CDR1 is DFQATT, CDR2 SNEGSKA, per germline (reference sequence). This chain's CDR3 is CSASSGKDYEQYF. The CDR3 bases are TGCAGTGCTAGTAGCGGGAAAGACTACGAGCAGTACTTC.

The V gene is TRBV20-1, the J gene TRBJ2-3; no reliable D call. The CDR3 has 12 residues. Trimming stripped 2 bases from V and 0 bases from J, with 3 bases between. The germline gives CDR1 DFQATT, CDR2 SNEGSKA (reference sequence). The CDR3 coding sequence is TGCAGTGCTAGAATTAGCACAGATACGCAGTATTTT. Its protein is CSARISTDTQYF.

The rearrangement joins TRBV7-2 to TRBJ2-1; D might be TRBD1 (6 bases). This CDR3 contains 16 residues. Trimming shortened V by 6 bases and J by 3 bases, and 18 bases separated the two germline ends. Germline CDR1 reads SGHTA; CDR2 reads FQGNSA. The CDR3 coding sequence is TGTGCCAGCAGTTCCTCGGTGACAGGAGACTACAATGAGCAGTTCTTC. Its protein is CASSSSVTGDYNEQFF. The full variable domain, its missing parts supplied by reference TRBV7-2 and TRBJ2-1, is GAGVSQSPSNKVTEKGKDVELRCDPISGHTALYWYRQSLGQGLEFLIYFQGNSAPDKSGLPSDRFSAERTGGSVSTLTIQRTQQEDSAVYLCASSSSVTGDYNEQFFGPGTRLTVL.

CDR3 sequence reads: CASGAAGDNSPLHF. The CDR3 nucleotides read TGTGCCAGTGGGGCAGCGGGAGATAATTCACCCCTCCACTTT. The chain couples TRBV2 to TRBJ1-6; tentatively, D is TRBD1 (5 bases). CDR1 and CDR2 from the germline V gene are SNHLY and FYNNEI. The CDR3 runs to 14 residues. V was cut by 9 bases and J by 5 bases, with 14 bases left in between.

Remarks on this clonotype: At one end, the junction sequence differs from germline, possibly due to a read error. The chain has TRBV7-2 and TRBJ1-2; D unclear. Germline values: CDR1 SGHTA, CDR2 FQGNSA. This CDR3 has 13 residues. CDR3 nucleotide sequence: TGTGCCAGCAGCTTATGGGCCCTGGCTGGCTGCACCTTC. This encodes CASSLWALAGCTF.

V and J are TRBV2 and TRBJ1-2, with 7 bases matching TRBD1. Germline lookup yields CDR1 SNHLY and CDR2 FYNNEI. The CDR3 is 14 residues long. V was pared by 6 bases and J by 6 bases, with 10 bases of the junction left unmatched. In DNA, the CDR3 is TGTGCCAGCAGCCTGAACAGGGGAAAGCATGGCTACACCTTC. Translated: CASSLNRGKHGYTF. Based on the CDR3 plus reference TRBV2 and TRBJ1-2, the full variable domain is EPEVTQTPSHQVTQMGQEVILRCVPISNHLYFYWYRQILGQKVEFLVSFYNNEISEKSEIFDDQFSVERPDGSNFTLKIRSTKLEDSAMYFCASSLNRGKHGYTFGSGTRLTVV.

This clonotype is labeled as medium-sized. The rearrangement joins TRBV20-1 to TRBJ1-2; D may be TRBD1 (6 bases). The CDR3 runs 15 residues. The V end was cut by 0 bases, the J end by 4 bases, with 15 bases between. The germline V gene encodes CDR1 DFQATT and CDR2 SNEGSKA (reference sequence). The CDR3 DNA reads as TGCAGTGCTAGAGATCTCGACAGGTCCTCCTATGGCTACACCTTC. It codes for CSARDLDRSSYGYTF.

The chain links TRBV5-4 to TRBJ2-6, with TRBD1 identical over 11 bases. This CDR3 has 17 residues. The germline V gene has CDR1 SGHNT and CDR2 YYREEE (reference sequence). The J segment lost 3 bases and the V segment lost 4 bases, leaving 6 bases of the junction unmatched. The CDR3 region has the DNA TGTGCCAGCAGCCCTGGACAGGGGGCATTTGGGGCCAACGTCCTGACTTTC. Translated, it gives CASSPGQGAFGANVLTF.

The rearrangement links TRBV2 to TRBJ2-7; tentative D call: TRBD2 (5 bases). Germline V lookup: CDR1 SNHLY, CDR2 FYNNEI. The CDR3 length is 13 residues. The V end was cut by 1 base, the J end by 7 bases, with 11 bases between. The CDR3 sequence is CASSEDKWREQYF. The CDR3 nucleotides read TGTGCCAGCAGTGAAGATAAGTGGAGGGAGCAGTACTTC.

The rearrangement links TRBV20-1 to TRBJ2-7, with 9 bases lining up with TRBD2. Germline V lookup: CDR1 DFQATT, CDR2 SNEGSKA (reference sequence). The CDR3 has 14 amino acids. J gave up 4 bases and V 8 bases, and 12 bases lay outside the gene matches. The CDR3: CSPARPSGVYEQYF. CDR3 coding DNA: TGCAGTCCTGCTCGCCCTAGCGGGGTTTACGAGCAGTACTTC.

In its sample, this clonotype ranks as medium-sized. The V and J genes are TRBV4-3 and TRBJ1-2, with D maybe TRBD1 (5 bases). The CDR3 is made up of 13 amino acids. Trimming removed 5 bases at V and 2 bases at J, with 9 bases between. CDR1 is LGHNA, CDR2 YSLEER, per germline. CDR3 nucleotide sequence: TGCGCCAGCAGCTCCGAGGGGAACTATGGCTACACCTTC. This encodes CASSSEGNYGYTF.

This chain uses TRBV2 with TRBJ2-5, with TRBD1 matching over 9 bases. Germline trimming cut 4 bases from V and 4 bases from J; bases unmatched to any gene: 7. There are 15 residues in the CDR3. In germline, CDR1 is SNHLY, CDR2 FYNNEI. In nucleotides, the CDR3 is TGTGCCAGCAGTGTTTGGACAGGGGATGGAGAGACCCAGTACTTC. Its translation: CASSVWTGDGETQYF. Full variable domain (remainder filled in from reference TRBV2 and TRBJ2-5): EPEVTQTPSHQVTQMGQEVILRCVPISNHLYFYWYRQILGQKVEFLVSFYNNEISEKSEIFDDQFSVERPDGSNFTLKIRSTKLEDSAMYFCASSVWTGDGETQYFGPGTRLLVL.

The V gene is TRBV5-6, the J gene TRBJ1-5; D is possibly TRBD1 (6 bases). Trimming removed 1 base from V and 3 bases from J, with 11 bases in between. Per the germline V gene, CDR1 is SGHDT and CDR2 is YYEEEE. The CDR3 is made up of 15 amino acids. The CDR3 DNA is TGTGCCAGCAGCTTGAGGGGGATAGTCAATCAGCCCCAGCATTTT. It yields the protein CASSLRGIVNQPQHF.

This clonotype has only a few counts. The chain combines TRBV7-2 with TRBJ2-7; unclear D gene. Trimming took off 5 bases at V and 3 bases at J, with 17 bases between the two ends. CDR3 length: 15 amino acids. Germline V gives CDR1 SGHTA, CDR2 FQGNSA. CDR3 amino acids: CASSETSLPNYEQYF. The CDR3 DNA sequence: TGTGCCAGCAGCGAAACGTCTCTTCCTAACTACGAGCAGTACTTC. The full variable domain, with the rest looked up from reference TRBV7-2 and TRBJ2-7, is GAGVSQSPSNKVTEKGKDVELRCDPISGHTALYWYRQSLGQGLEFLIYFQGNSAPDKSGLPSDRFSAERTGGSVSTLTIQRTQQEDSAVYLCASSETSLPNYEQYFGPGTRLTVT.

The chain carries TRBV23-1 and TRBJ2-7; 7 bases are a match to TRBD1. TRBV23-1 is treated as an ORF (open reading frame) with a function not yet certain. The ends lost 4 bases at V and 5 bases at J; junction bases unmatched: 11. This CDR3 spans 15 amino acids. Written as DNA, the CDR3 is TGCGCCAGCAGTCCGTTTCTCGACAGGGACCACGAGCAGTACTTC. It specifies CASSPFLDRDHEQYF.

The chain combines TRBV20-1 with TRBJ2-3; D might be TRBD2 (6 bases). CDR3 length: 14 residues. Per the germline V gene, CDR1 is DFQATT and CDR2 is SNEGSKA (reference sequence). V was trimmed by 6 bases and J by 5 bases, leaving 18 bases between them. The DNA for the CDR3 is TGCAGTGCACGAGGGGACGGGGGTAGAGATACGCAGTATTTT. Its protein is CSARGDGGRDTQYF.

The chain joins TRBV2 to TRBJ2-7; D is possibly TRBD1 (5 bases). V was shortened by 5 bases and J by 4 bases, with 18 bases between the two germline ends. The CDR3 has 15 residues. Per the germline V gene, CDR1 is SNHLY and CDR2 is FYNNEI. CDR3: CASSTPTVTLYEQYF. In DNA form, the CDR3 reads TGTGCCAGCAGTACACCGACAGTTACGCTATACGAGCAGTACTTC.

Concerning this clonotype: One end of the junction varies from germline; a read error may be responsible. The CDR3 loop reads CASTLDNSGADVLTF. The CDR3, as DNA: TGTGCCAGCACCCTAGACAACTCTGGGGCCGACGTCCTGACTTTC. The rearrangement links TRBV27 to TRBJ2-6; weak D call: TRBD1 (5 bases). The length of the CDR3 is 15 residues. CDR1 is MNHEY, CDR2 SMNVEV, per germline (reference sequence).

This clonotype was picked up a small number of times. The V call is TRBV7-2, the J call TRBJ1-1; D gene uncertain. The V gene's germline CDR1 is SGHTA and CDR2 FQGNSA. Trimming stripped 1 base from V and 5 bases from J, with 14 bases between. This CDR3 has 15 residues. CDR3 amino acids: CASSLEVGRRTEAFF. The CDR3 bases are TGTGCCAGCAGCTTAGAGGTGGGCAGAAGGACTGAAGCTTTCTTT.

The chain recombines TRBV28 with TRBJ2-3, with 8 bases that match TRBD2. CDR3 length: 14 amino acids. V trimming: 4 bases; J trimming: 7 bases; junction bases outside the gene matches: 7. Germline V gene sequence: CDR1 MDHEN, CDR2 SYDVKM. This chain's CDR3 is CASSSTSVVNTQYF. The CDR3 nucleotides are TGTGCCAGCAGTTCGACTAGCGTCGTGAATACGCAGTATTTT.

The V and J genes are TRBV28 and TRBJ2-7; D gene ambiguous. The germline V and J ends were trimmed by 3 bases and 1 base, with 13 bases remaining between them. Germline CDR1 reads MDHEN; CDR2 reads SYDVKM. This CDR3 comprises 15 residues. CDR3: CASSFDGEVSYEQYF. The DNA for the CDR3 is TGTGCCAGCAGTTTCGACGGAGAGGTATCCTACGAGCAGTACTTC.

The gene calls are TRBV27 and TRBJ2-3, with a weak D call TRBD1 (7 bases). V was trimmed by 5 bases and J by 5 bases, leaving 17 bases between them. The CDR3 runs to 15 residues. CDR1 and CDR2 (germline): MNHEY, SMNVEV (reference sequence). The CDR3 DNA reads as TGTGCCAGCAGTCGGAGGGGGCGTCGCGGAGATACGCAGTATTTT. It yields the protein CASSRRGRRGDTQYF.

This clonotype has more than one count but fewer than ten. CDR3 protein: CASSDPGGQGNQPQHF. DNA for the CDR3: TGTGCCAGCAGCGACCCCGGGGGACAAGGAAATCAGCCCCAGCATTTT. This sequence joins TRBV6-1 and TRBJ1-5; perhaps TRBD1 as D (6 bases). Trimming took off 6 bases at V and 4 bases at J, with 19 bases between the two ends. The CDR3 loop spans 16 amino acids. Germline V gene data show CDR1 as MNHNS and CDR2 as SASEGT.